This TCR beta chain was observed in a study of read filtering for tumor transcriptome and immune sequencing. In its sample, this clonotype was seen many times. Its antigen is still unknown. From 400 to 450 ng of RNA, a library with molecular barcoded alpha/delta and beta/gamma adaptors was made. One entry per CDR3 protein results from TCRdb running MiXCR on the reads. The sample shows tens of thousands of distinct CDR3 sequences, around 19% of them seen only once. V was trimmed by 4 bases and J by 3 bases, leaving 10 bases between them. The CDR3 is 12 residues long. Germline values: CDR1 SQVTM, CDR2 ANQGSEA. Findings and caveats of the study: Approximately 79% of IR-seq clonotypes had a single read, yet these held about 3.5% of reads.

Sequenced material: a population of CD138-negative cells sorted from bone marrow. The clonotype originates from a donor at least 40 years old with multiple myeloma. The gene calls are TRBV29-1 and TRBJ2-7, with D perhaps matching TRBD2 (5 bases). The CDR3 sequence is CSVGGAGYEQYF. The CDR3 DNA is TGCAGCGTTGGAGGTGCGGGCTACGAGCAGTACTTC.